Shown below are 3 T cell receptor beta chains from a single sample sequenced in a study of identical twins (dated by TCRdb to between 2015 and 2016). Library preparation used 5' RACE. Reads for this sample came from an Illumina HiSeq 2000. The raw public reads went through TCRdb reprocessing: fastp at Q25, MiXCR clone calling, in-frame beta chains kept. Rows are combined by CDR3 protein, so each entry shows the most common genes and DNA. The sample yields under 300,000 distinct CDR3 sequences; more than 13% were counted once. The ten largest clones add up to around 9% of the sample. Source material: memory (CD45RO+) T cells sorted from blood. The sample's cell subset or site label, decoded: CD45RO+ enriched T cells. All receptors derive from a young woman in good health.

This clonotype was seen a few times. The chain joins TRBV15 to TRBJ2-3; a possible D gene is TRBD2 (6 bases). This CDR3 region has 15 residues. V lost 1 base and J lost 4, with 12 bases in between. Germline CDR1 is LNHNV and CDR2 is YYDKDF (reference sequence). The CDR3, as DNA: TGTGCCACCAGCAGAGCCCCGCCGGGGGCAGATACGCAGTATTTT. It translates to CATSRAPPGADTQYF.

This clonotype has more than one count but fewer than ten. V usage is TRBV20-1 and J usage is TRBJ2-2; unclear D gene. Deletions cut 6 bases from V and 5 bases from J, with 7 bases between. The germline V gene has CDR1 DFQATT and CDR2 SNEGSKA (reference sequence). This CDR3 is 11 amino acids long. For the CDR3, the DNA is TGCAGTGCCCGGACGACCGGGGAGCTGTTTTTT. It codes for CSARTTGELFF.

The CDR3: CASSSLDSHSYNEQFF. CDR3 DNA: TGTGCCAGCAGCTCTTTGGACAGTCACTCCTACAATGAGCAGTTCTTC. The J gene is TRBJ2-1, the V gene TRBV27; maybe TRBD1 (6 bases). V was trimmed by 6 bases and J by 0 bases, leaving 15 bases between them. Germline values: CDR1 MNHEY, CDR2 SMNVEV (reference sequence). The CDR3 covers 16 residues.